This entry describes one TCR beta chain. This clone is identified as medium-sized (0.01 to 0.1%). The target of this receptor is not known. No base qualities exist here, and no much larger clone lies one base off it. This record comes from a study of CXCR4 blockade with PD-1 therapy in pancreatic cancer (dated by TCRdb to between 2019 and 2020). In the study overall: The study analyzed resected pancreatic ductal adenocarcinoma using both multiplex immunohistochemistry and TCRbeta immunosequencing, alongside ex vivo slice culture that tested PD-1 and CXCR4 blockade. Two geographically distinct regions were TCR-sequenced from each of roughly six tumors to assess intratumoral heterogeneity.

The archived tumor blocks came from patients who had not received neoadjuvant therapy before resection. In the preserved-tissue arm of the study, roughly 30 surgical resection samples from about 25 previously untreated pancreatic ductal adenocarcinoma patients were used. DNA for the resection arm was extracted from ten 5-micron curls of FFPE tumor cut next to the multiplex immunohistochemistry slide. From the cysteine through the phenylalanine, the CDR3 covers 13 amino acids. This entry keeps only the CDR3 DNA: 39 bases, framed from base 1. CDR1 is given as MNHGY and CDR2 as SAAAGT, both from the germline V gene. Relative to germline, V is 10 bases shorter and J is 1 base shorter, with 14 bases between their ends. The immunoSEQ Assay at Adaptive Biotechnologies was used to immunosequence TCRbeta CDR3 regions from the extracted DNA. Concerning the study's data processing: To measure the absolute abundance of each unique TCRbeta CDR3, the sequences were collapsed and filtered. Clonality, calculated using only productive in-frame rearrangements, was defined as 1 minus Pielou's evenness. For regional overlap, the top 100 nucleotide rearrangements were followed across paired samples, and the Morisita index was used to compare paired samples against unrelated samples. The immunoSEQ Rearrangement Details tool was used to assess convergence of nucleotide rearrangements onto identical amino acid sequences. The table was pulled from immuneACCESS by TCRdb, which kept in-frame rearrangements only. Such tables lose some clones; where checked, under half of the loss comes from unresolved V genes, and the rest has no known cause. V and J calls and clone size are copied from that table; D and trimming were computed from the DNA. Across this sample there are about 3,500 clones, with approximately 50% seen only once. The biggest ten clones account for 18% of the sample.

Points the paper makes about the study in general: The frequency of each amino acid clone correlated strongly with the number of distinct nucleotide rearrangements encoding that clone, suggesting convergent selection driven by common tumor antigens. Clonal expansion was observed in tumors, with a mean productive clonality of about 0.15 compared with approximately 0.051 in healthy blood, but no correlation between clonality and survival was found. Because only TCRbeta chains were sequenced, true antigen-specificity overlap among the convergent dominant clones remained unconfirmed, awaiting paired alpha-beta single-cell sequencing.

In this chain, TRBV6-8 is recombined with TRBJ2-7, with TRBD1 tentatively as D gene (5 bases match). This TCR was sampled from a human donor with pancreatic ductal adenocarcinoma. Sample: tumor tissue. CDR3 sequence: CATSTDGSYEQYF. The nucleotide sequence is TGTGCCACCTCGACAGATGGGTCCTACGAGCAGTACTTC.